The present T cell receptor beta chain was sequenced within a study of T cell repertoires in cytomegalovirus infection. Study information: CMV epitopes, recently identified HLA-C-restricted and well-studied HLA-B-restricted, were used. Public signatures in TCR beta pointed to CMV infection and matching HLA type.

With 4 bases clipped from V and 3 bases from J, the junction kept 5 bases outside the gene matches. In germline, CDR1 is SGHDN, CDR2 FVKESK. CDR3 length: 14 amino acids. TCRdb itself ran the reads through MiXCR, one entry per CDR3 protein. This table holds approximately 89,000 distinct CDR3 sequences, more than 20% found once. Study-wide results and caveats: Based on cumulative public TCR beta family frequency, carriers of CMV plus the relevant HLA were identified. HLA-C-restricted CMV clonotypes gave the most frequent clonotype in two of eight donors.

Concerning this clonotype: Its antigen is unknown.

This chain joins TRBV14 and TRBJ2-7; TRBD1 agrees at 8 bases. Sample: CD8+ T cells from cultured PBMCs, taken from culture after CMV antigen stimulation. The TCR comes from a human donor in good health (CMV status not recorded). Some clones in this sample may be carry-over from other donors' samples. The CDR3 DNA sequence: TGTGCCAGCAGCCCACGGACAGGGAACTACGAGCAGTACTTC. Residues: CASSPRTGNYEQYF.